This T cell receptor beta chain comes out of a study of shared clonotypes between healthy human individuals. General study results and limits: Among donors, the sharing of clonotypes was expected to be influenced by sequencing depth.

As concerns this clone: Its antigen is currently unknown.

The CDR3 consists of 12 residues. Trimming removed 5 bases from V and 12 bases from J; junction bases left unmatched: 10. Looked up from germline, CDR1 is MNHNS and CDR2 is SASEGT. Samples underwent the assay at deep level. TCRdb's copy holds only in-frame clones and misses some; the assay was immunoSEQ multiplex PCR. The table records roughly 1.5 million clones, nearly 99% of them present only once. The chain carries TRBV6-1 and TRBJ2-7, with 7 nucleotides matching TRBD1. The clonotype comes from a man in his thirties or forties in good health. Sequenced material: naive CD4+ T cells sorted from blood. The subset is: CD45RA+ positively selected. The CDR3 protein is CASSRTGGVVYF. As DNA, the CDR3 is TGTGCCAGCAGTAGGACAGGTGGAGTCGTGTACTTC.